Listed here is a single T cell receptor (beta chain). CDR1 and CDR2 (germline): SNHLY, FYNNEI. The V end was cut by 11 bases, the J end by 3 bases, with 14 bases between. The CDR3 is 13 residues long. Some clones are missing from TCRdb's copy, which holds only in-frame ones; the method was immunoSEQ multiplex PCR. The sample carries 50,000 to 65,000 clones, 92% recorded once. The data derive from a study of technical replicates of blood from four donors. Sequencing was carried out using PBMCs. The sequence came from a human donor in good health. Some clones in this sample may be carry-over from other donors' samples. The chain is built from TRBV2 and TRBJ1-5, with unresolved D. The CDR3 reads CACNDQINQPQHF. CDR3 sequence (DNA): TGTGCCTGCAACGATCAGATCAATCAGCCCCAGCATTTT.